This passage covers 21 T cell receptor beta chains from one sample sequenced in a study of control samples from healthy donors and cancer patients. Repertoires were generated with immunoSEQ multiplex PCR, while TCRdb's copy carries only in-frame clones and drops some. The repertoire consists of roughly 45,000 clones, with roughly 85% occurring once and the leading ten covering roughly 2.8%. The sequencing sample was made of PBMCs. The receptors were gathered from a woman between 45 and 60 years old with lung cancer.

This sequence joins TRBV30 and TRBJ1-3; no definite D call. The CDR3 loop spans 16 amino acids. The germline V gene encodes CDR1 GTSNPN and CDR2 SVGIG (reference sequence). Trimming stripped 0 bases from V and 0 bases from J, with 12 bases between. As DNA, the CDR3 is TGTGCCTGGAGTGTACAAAATAGGGTCTCTGGAAACACCATATATTTT. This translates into CAWSVQNRVSGNTIYF. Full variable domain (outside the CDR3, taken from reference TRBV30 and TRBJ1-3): SQTIHQWPATLVQPVGSPLSLECTVEGTSNPNLYWYRQAAGRGLQLLFYSVGIGQISSEVPQNLSASRPQDRQFILSSKKLLLSDSGFYLCAWSVQNRVSGNTIYFGEGSWLTVV.

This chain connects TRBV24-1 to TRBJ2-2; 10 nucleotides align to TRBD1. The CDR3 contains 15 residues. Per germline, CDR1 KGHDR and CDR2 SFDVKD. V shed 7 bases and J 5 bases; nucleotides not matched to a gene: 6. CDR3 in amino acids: CATRTTGGDTGELFF. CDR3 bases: TGTGCCACCAGAACGACAGGGGGCGATACCGGGGAGCTGTTTTTT.

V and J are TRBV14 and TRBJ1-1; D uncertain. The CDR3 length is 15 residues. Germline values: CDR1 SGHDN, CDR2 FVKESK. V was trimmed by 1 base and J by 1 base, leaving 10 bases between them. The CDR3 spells CASSQVLAPNTEAFF. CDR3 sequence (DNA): TGTGCCAGCAGCCAAGTATTAGCGCCGAACACTGAAGCTTTCTTT. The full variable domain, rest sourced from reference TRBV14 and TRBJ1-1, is EAGVTQFPSHSVIEKGQTVTLRCDPISGHDNLYWYRRVMGKEIKFLLHFVKESKQDESGMPNNRFLAERTGGTYSTLKVQPAELEDSGVYFCASSQVLAPNTEAFFGQGTRLTVV.

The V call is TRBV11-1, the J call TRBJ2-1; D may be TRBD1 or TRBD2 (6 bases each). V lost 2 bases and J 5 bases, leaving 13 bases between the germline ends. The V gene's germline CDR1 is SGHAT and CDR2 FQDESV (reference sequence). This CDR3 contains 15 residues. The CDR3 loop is CASSLRGAPNNEQFF. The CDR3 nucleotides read TGTGCCAGCAGCTTAAGGGGGGCGCCAAACAATGAGCAGTTCTTC.

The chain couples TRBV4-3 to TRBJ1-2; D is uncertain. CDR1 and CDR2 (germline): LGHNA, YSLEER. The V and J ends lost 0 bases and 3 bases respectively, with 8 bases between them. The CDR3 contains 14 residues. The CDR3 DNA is TGCGCCAGCAGCCAAGATAAGGGTTACTATGGCTACACCTTC. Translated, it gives CASSQDKGYYGYTF.

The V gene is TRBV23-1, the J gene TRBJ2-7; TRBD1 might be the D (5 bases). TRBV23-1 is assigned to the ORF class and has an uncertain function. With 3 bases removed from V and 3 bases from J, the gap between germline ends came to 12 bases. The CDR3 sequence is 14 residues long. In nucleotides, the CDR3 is TGCGCCAGCAGTCAGGACAAGGGGATCTACGAGCAGTACTTC. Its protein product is CASSQDKGIYEQYF.

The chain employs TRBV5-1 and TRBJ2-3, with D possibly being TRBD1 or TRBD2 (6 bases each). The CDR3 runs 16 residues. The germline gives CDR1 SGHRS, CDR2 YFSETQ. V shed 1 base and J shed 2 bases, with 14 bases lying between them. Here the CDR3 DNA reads TGCGCCAGCAGCTTGCCACCGGGGGCCAACACAGATACGCAGTATTTT. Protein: CASSLPPGANTDTQYF. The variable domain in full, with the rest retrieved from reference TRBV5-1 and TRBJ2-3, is KAGVTQTPRYLIKTRGQQVTLSCSPISGHRSVSWYQQTPGQGLQFLFEYFSETQRNKGNFPGRFSGRQFSNSRSEMNVSTLELGDSALYLCASSLPPGANTDTQYFGPGTRLTVL.

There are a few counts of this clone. The CDR3 DNA reads TGTGCCAGCAGTTATCGAGACGGACGCCTTAACCACGAGCAGTACTTC. It yields the protein CASSYRDGRLNHEQYF. The chain recombines TRBV6-5 with TRBJ2-7; D is ambiguous. Germline-derived CDR1 and CDR2 are MNHEY and SVGAGI. The CDR3 covers 16 residues. V lost 3 bases and J lost 5, with 20 bases in between.

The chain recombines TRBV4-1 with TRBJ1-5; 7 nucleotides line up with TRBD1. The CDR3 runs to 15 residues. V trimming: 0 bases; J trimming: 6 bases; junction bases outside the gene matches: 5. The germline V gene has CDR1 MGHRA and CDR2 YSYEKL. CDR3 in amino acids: CASSQDKDRPQPQHF. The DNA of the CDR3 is TGCGCCAGCAGCCAAGATAAGGACAGGCCTCAGCCCCAGCATTTT.

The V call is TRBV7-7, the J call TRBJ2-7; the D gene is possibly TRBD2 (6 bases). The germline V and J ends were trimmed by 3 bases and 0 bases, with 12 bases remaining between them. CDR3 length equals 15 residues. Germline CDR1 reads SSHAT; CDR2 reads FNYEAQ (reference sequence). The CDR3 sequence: CASSLGTGGSYEQYF. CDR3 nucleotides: TGTGCCAGCAGCTTGGGGACTGGGGGCTCCTACGAGCAGTACTTC.

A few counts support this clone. The CDR3 reads CASSPQGGYGYTF. Written as DNA, the CDR3 is TGTGCCAGCAGCCCACAGGGAGGGTATGGCTACACCTTC. The J gene is TRBJ1-2, the V gene TRBV11-3; D may be TRBD1 (6 bases). The CDR3 length is 13 residues. The germline gives CDR1 SGHNT, CDR2 YENEEA. Trimming removed 5 bases at V and 5 bases at J, with 12 bases between.

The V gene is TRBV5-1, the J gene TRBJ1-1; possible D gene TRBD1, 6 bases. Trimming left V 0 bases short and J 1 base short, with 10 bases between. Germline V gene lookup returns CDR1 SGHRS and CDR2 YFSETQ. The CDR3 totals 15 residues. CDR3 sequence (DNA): TGCGCCAGCAGCTTGGATGGACAGCGGAACACTGAAGCTTTCTTT. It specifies CASSLDGQRNTEAFF.

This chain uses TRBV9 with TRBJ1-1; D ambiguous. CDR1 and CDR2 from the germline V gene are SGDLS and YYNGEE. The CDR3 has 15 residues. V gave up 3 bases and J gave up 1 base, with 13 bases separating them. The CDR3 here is CASSGPPPQNTEAFF. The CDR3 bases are TGTGCCAGCAGCGGTCCCCCTCCACAGAACACTGAAGCTTTCTTT.

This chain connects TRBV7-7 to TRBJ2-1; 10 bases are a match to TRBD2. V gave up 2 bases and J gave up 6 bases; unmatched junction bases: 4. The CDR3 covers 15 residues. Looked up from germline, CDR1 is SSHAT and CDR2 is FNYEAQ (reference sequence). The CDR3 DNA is TGTGCCAGCAGCTTAAGTAGCGGGGGGTCCAATGAGCAGTTCTTC. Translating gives CASSLSSGGSNEQFF. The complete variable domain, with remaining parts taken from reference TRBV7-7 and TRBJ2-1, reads GAGVSQSPRYKVTKRGQDVTLRCDPISSHATLYWYQQALGQGPEFLTYFNYEAQPDKSGLPSDRFSAERPEGSISTLTIQRTEQRDSAMYRCASSLSSGGSNEQFFGPGTRLTVL.

The CDR3 reads CASSLNGIFTEAFF. CDR3 DNA sequence: TGTGCCAGCAGCTTGAACGGCATTTTCACTGAAGCTTTCTTT. The genes are TRBV5-6 and TRBJ1-1; the D is unclear. Germline V gives CDR1 SGHDT, CDR2 YYEEEE. This CDR3 region has 14 residues. V lost 1 base and J lost 4, with 11 bases in between.

The CDR3 sequence is CAISEDNSQPQHF. For the CDR3, the DNA is TGTGCCATCAGTGAGGACAACTCCCAGCCCCAGCATTTT. The gene calls are TRBV10-3 and TRBJ1-5; D ambiguous. Germline loops: CDR1 ENHRY, CDR2 SYGVKD. The CDR3 has 13 residues. Trimming pared 2 bases from V and 7 bases from J, leaving 9 bases between.

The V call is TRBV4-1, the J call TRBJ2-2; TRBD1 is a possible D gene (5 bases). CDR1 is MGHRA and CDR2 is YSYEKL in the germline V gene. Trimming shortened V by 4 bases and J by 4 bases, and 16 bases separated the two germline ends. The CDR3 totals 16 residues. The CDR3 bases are TGCGCCAGCAGCCCGGAACGCGCCAGGGCCACCGGGGAGCTGTTTTTT. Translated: CASSPERARATGELFF.

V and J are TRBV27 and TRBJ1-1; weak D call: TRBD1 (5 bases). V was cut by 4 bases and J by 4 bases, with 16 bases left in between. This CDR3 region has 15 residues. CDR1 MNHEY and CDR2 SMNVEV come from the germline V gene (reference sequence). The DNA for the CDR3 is TGTGCCAGCAGTTCCCGCGGGGAGGGGAGCACTGAAGCTTTCTTT. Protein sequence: CASSSRGEGSTEAFF.

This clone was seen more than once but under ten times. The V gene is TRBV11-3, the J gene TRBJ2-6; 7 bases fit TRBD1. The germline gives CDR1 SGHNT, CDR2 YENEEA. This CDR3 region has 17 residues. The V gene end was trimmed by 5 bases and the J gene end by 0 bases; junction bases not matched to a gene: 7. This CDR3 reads CASSPGQLDSGANVLTF. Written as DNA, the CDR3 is TGTGCCAGCAGCCCGGGACAGTTAGACTCTGGGGCCAACGTCCTGACTTTC.

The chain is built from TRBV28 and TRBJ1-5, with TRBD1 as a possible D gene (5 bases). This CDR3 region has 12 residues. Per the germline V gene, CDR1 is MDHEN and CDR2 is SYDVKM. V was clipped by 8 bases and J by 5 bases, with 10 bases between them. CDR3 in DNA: TGTGCCAGCTCCAGGGTGGATCAGCCCCAGCATTTT. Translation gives CASSRVDQPQHF.

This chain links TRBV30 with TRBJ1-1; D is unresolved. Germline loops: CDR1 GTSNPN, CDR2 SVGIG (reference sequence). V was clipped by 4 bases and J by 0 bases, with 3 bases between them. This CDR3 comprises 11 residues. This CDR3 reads CAWTLNTEAFF. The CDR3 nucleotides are TGTGCCTGGACACTGAACACTGAAGCTTTCTTT. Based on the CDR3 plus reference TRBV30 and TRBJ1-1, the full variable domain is SQTIHQWPATLVQPVGSPLSLECTVEGTSNPNLYWYRQAAGRGLQLLFYSVGIGQISSEVPQNLSASRPQDRQFILSSKKLLLSDSGFYLCAWTLNTEAFFGQGTRLTVV.